The 22 T cell receptor beta chains listed next were all sequenced from one sample in a study of cytomegalovirus exposure and HLA in healthy donors. Use of 60 Vbeta and 13 Jbeta primers characterized the PCR. Method: immunoSEQ multiplex PCR; TCRdb's copy keeps in-frame clones and lacks some. The repertoire shows around 140,000 clones; the top ten hold about 1.6%. The sequencing sample was made of PBMCs. The source is a middle-aged woman in good health and CMV-seronegative.

The chain couples TRBV2 to TRBJ2-3; 7 positions match TRBD2. V dropped 4 bases and J dropped 8; count of bases not matched to a gene: 12. The CDR3 consists of 15 residues. The germline V gene encodes CDR1 SNHLY and CDR2 FYNNEI. DNA of the CDR3: TGTGCCAGCAGTGCGGCTAGCGGCGCCGCAGGTACGCAGTATTTT. It is translated as CASSAASGAAGTQYF. Full variable domain (remainder filled in from reference TRBV2 and TRBJ2-3): EPEVTQTPSHQVTQMGQEVILRCVPISNHLYFYWYRQILGQKVEFLVSFYNNEISEKSEIFDDQFSVERPDGSNFTLKIRSTKLEDSAMYFCASSAASGAAGTQYFGPGTRLTVL.

The J gene is TRBJ2-3, the V gene TRBV5-4; TRBD2 is a possible D gene (5 bases). This CDR3 has 14 amino acids. CDR1 and CDR2 (germline): SGHNT, YYREEE (reference sequence). The V gene lost 0 bases and the J gene lost 5 bases, with 10 bases spanning the gap. CDR3 amino acids: CASSLVLAGDTQYF. CDR3 nucleotide sequence: TGTGCCAGCAGCTTGGTTCTAGCCGGAGATACGCAGTATTTT.

The chain carries TRBV7-2 and TRBJ2-7, with a weak D call TRBD1 (5 bases). This CDR3 region has 14 residues. Germline V lookup: CDR1 SGHTA, CDR2 FQGNSA. The V gene lost 1 base and the J gene lost 3 bases, with 10 bases spanning the gap. CDR3 protein: CASSLGQSSYEQYF. The CDR3 region has the DNA TGTGCCAGCAGCTTAGGACAGTCAAGCTACGAGCAGTACTTC.

The chain links TRBV4-3 to TRBJ2-3; TRBD2 might be the D (6 bases). V was clipped by 1 base and J by 0 bases, with 8 bases between them. Per germline, CDR1 LGHNA and CDR2 YSLEER. CDR3 size: 15 residues. The CDR3 loop reads CASSQAGESTDTQYF. DNA of the CDR3: TGCGCCAGCAGCCAAGCGGGGGAGAGCACAGATACGCAGTATTTT.

This rearrangement joins TRBV28 to TRBJ1-6, with 7 nucleotides matching TRBD1. V shed 7 bases, J shed 7 bases, and the junction held 10 bases outside the gene matches. Germline-derived CDR1 and CDR2 are MDHEN and SYDVKM. The CDR3 loop spans 15 amino acids. This CDR3 is CASISPGQWNSPLHF. The DNA of the CDR3 is TGTGCCAGCATCTCACCGGGACAGTGGAATTCACCCCTCCACTTT. The whole variable domain, remainder taken from reference TRBV28 and TRBJ1-6, is DVKVTQSSRYLVKRTGEKVFLECVQDMDHENMFWYRQDPGLGLRLIYFSYDVKMKEKGDIPEGYSVSREKKERFSLILESASTNQTSMYLCASISPGQWNSPLHFGNGTRLTVT.

The chain is built from TRBV19 and TRBJ1-2; D not resolved. Germline V gene sequence: CDR1 LNHDA, CDR2 SQIVND (reference sequence). The CDR3 extends over 15 amino acids. Trimming took 3 bases from V and 6 from J, leaving 17 bases between them. The CDR3 protein is CASSMIETSTNGYTF. The CDR3 DNA follows: TGTGCCAGTAGTATGATAGAGACTTCGACTAATGGCTACACCTTC.

The chain recombines TRBV27 with TRBJ1-4, with D possibly being TRBD1 (5 bases). Trimming stripped 6 bases from V and 6 bases from J, with 14 bases between. The CDR3 consists of 14 residues. Germline values: CDR1 MNHEY, CDR2 SMNVEV (reference sequence). The CDR3 DNA is TGTGCCAGCAGCCGCGGGGGAGATTATGAAAAACTGTTTTTT. Protein: CASSRGGDYEKLFF.

This sequence joins TRBV2 and TRBJ2-4; D is ambiguous. Germline CDR1 SNHLY, CDR2 FYNNEI. This CDR3 region has 16 residues. Trimming took 6 bases from V and 0 from J, leaving 15 bases between them. The CDR3 DNA is TGTGCCAGCAGGCCGAGTAAACTTCTAGCCAAAAACATTCAGTACTTC. It specifies CASRPSKLLAKNIQYF. The entire variable domain, with the rest obtained from reference TRBV2 and TRBJ2-4, is as follows: EPEVTQTPSHQVTQMGQEVILRCVPISNHLYFYWYRQILGQKVEFLVSFYNNEISEKSEIFDDQFSVERPDGSNFTLKIRSTKLEDSAMYFCASRPSKLLAKNIQYFGAGTRLSVL.

The V and J genes are TRBV5-4 and TRBJ2-5, with TRBD1 matching over 8 bases. Looked up from germline, CDR1 is SGHNT and CDR2 is YYREEE (reference sequence). The CDR3 sequence is 14 residues long. After removal of 6 bases from V and 7 bases from J, the junction contained 11 bases not matched to a gene. This CDR3 reads CASIPGAGQGTQYF. CDR3 nucleotides: TGTGCCAGCATCCCGGGGGCAGGACAGGGGACCCAGTACTTC.

The chain recombines TRBV6-1 with TRBJ1-2, with 9 bases fitting TRBD1. There are 15 residues in the CDR3. Looked up from germline, CDR1 is MNHNS and CDR2 is SASEGT. The ends lost 4 bases at V and 2 bases at J; junction bases unmatched: 5. Here the CDR3 reads CASSGTGGRNYGYTF. CDR3 nucleotide sequence: TGTGCCAGCAGTGGTACAGGGGGCCGAAACTATGGCTACACCTTC.

The chain links TRBV27 to TRBJ1-1; D might be TRBD1 (5 bases). The CDR3 extends over 16 amino acids. The germline CDR1 and CDR2 sequences are MNHEY and SMNVEV (reference sequence). V dropped 2 bases and J dropped 0 bases, with 13 bases sitting between them. The CDR3 DNA reads as TGTGCCAGCAGTTTAGGGGGGAGGAGAATGAACACTGAAGCTTTCTTT. It is translated as CASSLGGRRMNTEAFF.

The rearrangement uses TRBV19 and TRBJ1-6, with D perhaps matching TRBD1 (5 bases). Germline V gene lookup returns CDR1 LNHDA and CDR2 SQIVND (reference sequence). This CDR3 is 15 amino acids long. Trimming took off 5 bases at V and 7 bases at J, with 15 bases between the two ends. CDR3 amino acids: CASSSVGGRNSPLHF. The CDR3 DNA reads as TGTGCCAGTAGTTCCGTGGGGGGTAGGAATTCACCCCTCCACTTT. The whole variable domain, remainder taken from reference TRBV19 and TRBJ1-6, is DGGITQSPKYLFRKEGQNVTLSCEQNLNHDAMYWYRQDPGQGLRLIYYSQIVNDFQKGDIAEGYSVSREKKESFPLTVTSAQKNPTAFYLCASSSVGGRNSPLHFGNGTRLTVT.

The CDR3 reads CASSPEVGAGNTIYF. CDR3 DNA: TGCGCCAGCAGCCCCGAGGTAGGGGCTGGAAACACCATATATTTT. This chain links TRBV4-1 with TRBJ1-3; D might be TRBD1 (5 bases). The V end was cut by 4 bases, the J end by 2 bases, with 12 bases between. Germline CDR1 MGHRA, CDR2 YSYEKL. This CDR3 spans 15 amino acids.

The chain carries TRBV30 and TRBJ1-3; weak D call: TRBD1 (6 bases). The V gene lost 1 base and the J gene lost 4 bases, with 11 bases spanning the gap. From germline, CDR1 is GTSNPN and CDR2 SVGIG (reference sequence). The CDR3 contains 14 residues. The CDR3 coding sequence is TGTGCCTGGAGTGGGGGGGGCGCGGGAAACACCATATATTTT. Its translation is CAWSGGGAGNTIYF.

The V and J genes are TRBV15 and TRBJ2-5, with TRBD2 matching over 11 bases. Judging by the DNA end, TRBJ2-7 fits better; the J call may be wrong. Germline V lookup: CDR1 LNHNV, CDR2 YYDKDF (reference sequence). The CDR3 consists of 15 residues. The CDR3 is CATRPIAGGQYEQYF. The DNA of the CDR3 is TGTGCCACCCGCCCAATAGCGGGGGGGCAGTACGAGCAGTACTTC.

The chain employs TRBV28 and TRBJ1-5; D is unresolved. V lost 5 bases and J lost 3, with 14 bases in between. Germline CDR1 and CDR2: MDHEN and SYDVKM. CDR3 length: 15 residues. As DNA, the CDR3 is TGTGCCAGCAGTCCCCGGACTCCTTCCAATCAGCCCCAGCATTTT. This codes for CASSPRTPSNQPQHF.

The chain has TRBV5-1 and TRBJ2-3; 11 bases match TRBD2. Germline CDR1 reads SGHRS; CDR2 reads YFSETQ. The V segment lost 3 bases and the J segment 5 bases; nucleotides outside the gene matches: 11. This CDR3 is built from 17 residues. The CDR3 DNA is TGCGCCAGCAGCTCGGTGCCGACTAGCGGGGTTAGAGATACGCAGTATTTT. Translated, it gives CASSSVPTSGVRDTQYF. Combining the CDR3 with reference TRBV5-1 and TRBJ2-3 gives the whole variable domain KAGVTQTPRYLIKTRGQQVTLSCSPISGHRSVSWYQQTPGQGLQFLFEYFSETQRNKGNFPGRFSGRQFSNSRSEMNVSTLELGDSALYLCASSSVPTSGVRDTQYFGPGTRLTVL.

The chain uses TRBV18 and TRBJ1-1; a possible D gene is TRBD1 (6 bases). V dropped 5 bases and J dropped 8 bases, with 9 bases sitting between them. CDR1 is KGHSH and CDR2 is LQKENI in the germline V gene. This CDR3 is 11 amino acids long. The CDR3 protein is CASSVDREAFF. CDR3 bases: TGTGCCAGCTCAGTAGACAGGGAAGCTTTCTTT.

The chain carries TRBV7-8 and TRBJ1-4; 7 nucleotides agree with TRBD1. CDR1 SGHVS and CDR2 FQNEAQ come from the germline V gene. This CDR3 contains 17 residues. J was trimmed by 1 base and V by 5 bases; bases with no gene match: 10. CDR3 sequence (DNA): TGTGCCAGCAGCAACCTACAGGGGAAGGAAACTAATGAAAAACTGTTTTTT. Translation: CASSNLQGKETNEKLFF.

The DNA of the CDR3 is TGTGCCAGCAGCCTGGGACAGGGAAACACCATATATTTT. Amino acid sequence: CASSLGQGNTIYF. The chain joins TRBV27 to TRBJ1-3; 7 bases align to TRBD1. Germline V lookup: CDR1 MNHEY, CDR2 SMNVEV (reference sequence). The CDR3 has 13 residues. The V and J ends lost 6 bases and 4 bases, in that order; junction bases with no gene match: 3.

J is TRBJ1-4 and V is TRBV9; 7 positions match TRBD1. V lost 4 bases to trimming and J lost 4 bases; unmatched junction nucleotides: 7. The CDR3 has 15 residues. CDR1 and CDR2 from the germline V gene are SGDLS and YYNGEE. As DNA, the CDR3 is TGTGCCAGCAGCACCCGGGACAGCCGTAATGAAAAACTGTTTTTT. This translates into CASSTRDSRNEKLFF.

The chain employs TRBV4-1 and TRBJ1-2; D gene ambiguous. With 1 base removed from V and 8 bases from J, the gap between germline ends came to 17 bases. Germline V lookup: CDR1 MGHRA, CDR2 YSYEKL. The CDR3 runs 15 residues. CDR3 nucleotide sequence: TGCGCCAGCAGCCAAGCAGACGGGGTCTCGGAGGGCTACACCTTC. Its translation is CASSQADGVSEGYTF.